The rows below give T cell receptor beta chains drawn from one sample of a study of blood T cell repertoires in COVID-19. Using immunoSEQ multiplex PCR, the repertoire was profiled, and TCRdb retains in-frame clones only, with some absent. The data contain 130,000 to 150,000 clones, roughly 84% of them seen just once; the ten biggest clones take up 5.8%. Sequences were obtained from PBMCs or T cells enriched from blood (not recorded which). These receptors were taken from a woman in her fifties or sixties who had been exposed to COVID-19. Both conserved end residues are part of each CDR3. Fields, in order: clone size, J gene, D gene, V gene, CDR3 protein, CDR3 DNA. The D gene is left open where the match is weak. Clone size appears in some rows only: once, few, many, or a class for an expanded clone.

>few|TRBJ1-3|NA|TRBV29-1
CSVETDGARTIYF
TGCAGCGTTGAAACTGACGGAGCCAGAACCATATATTTT
>NA|TRBJ2-7|NA|TRBV29-1
CSVKLTDYEQYF
TGCAGCGTTAAATTGACAGACTACGAGCAGTACTTC
>NA|TRBJ2-5|TRBD2|TRBV15
CATSSTLSGPWETQYF
TGTGCCACCAGCAGTACCCTTAGCGGGCCCTGGGAGACCCAGTACTTC
>NA|TRBJ2-5|NA|TRBV5-1
CASSFSGVIQETQYF
TGCGCCAGCAGCTTCTCGGGGGTTATCCAAGAGACCCAGTACTTC
>NA|TRBJ2-1|TRBD2|TRBV5-1
CASRAGGPPNEQFF
TGCGCCAGTCGAGCGGGGGGGCCCCCCAATGAGCAGTTCTTC
>once|TRBJ1-5|NA|TRBV19
CASSGPGSNQPQHF
TGTGCCAGTAGTGGTCCGGGGAGCAATCAGCCCCAGCATTTT
>NA|TRBJ2-3|TRBD2|TRBV29-1
CSVGLAGLTDTQYF
TGCAGCGTTGGACTAGCGGGGCTGACAGATACGCAGTATTTT
>NA|TRBJ1-2|NA|TRBV25-1
CASRRGSGDGYTF
TGTGCCAGCAGGAGAGGTTCGGGGGATGGCTACACCTTC
>NA|TRBJ1-3|NA|TRBV5-5
CASSSYRVDSGNTIYF
TGTGCCAGCAGCTCCTACCGGGTCGACTCTGGAAACACCATATATTTT
>NA|TRBJ2-3|NA|TRBV12-5
CASGRGGKPRSTQYF
TGTGCTAGTGGACGGGGAGGTAAACCTCGAAGTACGCAGTATTTT
>NA|TRBJ1-3|TRBD1|TRBV3-1/TRBV3-2
CASSQEGTGHIYF
TGTGCCAGCAGCCAAGAAGGGACAGGGCACATATATTTT
>NA|TRBJ1-1|TRBD1|TRBV12-3/TRBV12-4
CASGDRGSRRAFF
TGTGCCAGTGGGGACAGGGGATCTCGTAGAGCTTTCTTT